The entry that follows covers one T cell receptor (beta chain) sequence. The J segment lost 7 bases and the V segment lost 6 bases, leaving 14 bases of the junction unmatched. The germline CDR1 and CDR2 sequences are MDHEN and SYDVKM. The CDR3 extends over 15 amino acids. Per the original methods: How many nucleated cells were present was estimated from reference gene primer amplification. Clones were sequenced by immunoSEQ multiplex PCR, and TCRdb holds only the in-frame ones, with some missing. V and J calls and clone size come straight from that table; D and trimming were deduced from the DNA. The sample records about 310,000 clones, 87% being singletons. Residents of approximately 25 US areas, aged roughly 18 to 89 years, made up the participants. Either two negative PCRs, clearance, or symptom resolution qualified Cohort 3 donors as recovered. This sample is part of a study of blood T cell repertoires in COVID-19.

Sequences were obtained from PBMCs or T cells enriched from blood (not recorded which). The chain uses TRBV28 and TRBJ1-2; 7 bases agree with TRBD1. The receptor was derived from a woman between 18 and 29 years old who had recovered from COVID-19. The CDR3 reads CASSLLFGQGVGYTF. As DNA, the CDR3 is TGTGCCAGCAGCTTGCTCTTCGGGCAGGGGGTTGGCTACACCTTC.